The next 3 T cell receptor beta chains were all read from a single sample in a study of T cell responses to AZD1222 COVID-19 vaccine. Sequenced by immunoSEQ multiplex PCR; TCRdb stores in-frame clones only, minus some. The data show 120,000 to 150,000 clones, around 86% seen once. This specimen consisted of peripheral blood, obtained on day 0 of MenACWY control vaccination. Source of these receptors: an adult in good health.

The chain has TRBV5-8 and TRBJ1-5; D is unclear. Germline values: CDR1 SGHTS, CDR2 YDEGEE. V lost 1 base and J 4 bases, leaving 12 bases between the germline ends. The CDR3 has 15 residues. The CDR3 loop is CASSLFPGPNQPQHF. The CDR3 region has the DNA TGTGCCAGCAGCTTGTTTCCGGGCCCGAATCAGCCCCAGCATTTT.

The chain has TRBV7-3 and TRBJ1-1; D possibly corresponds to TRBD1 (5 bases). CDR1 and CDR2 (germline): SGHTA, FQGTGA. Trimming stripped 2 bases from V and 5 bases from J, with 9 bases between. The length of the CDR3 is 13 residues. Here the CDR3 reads CASSLAEGTEAFF. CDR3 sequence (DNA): TGTGCCAGCAGCTTAGCCGAGGGGACTGAAGCTTTCTTT.

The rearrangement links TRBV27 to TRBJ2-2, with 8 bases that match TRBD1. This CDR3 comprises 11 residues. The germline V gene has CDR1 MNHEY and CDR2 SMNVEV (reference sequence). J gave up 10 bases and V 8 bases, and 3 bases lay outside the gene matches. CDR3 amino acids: CASGQGEELFF. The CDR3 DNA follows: TGTGCCAGCGGACAGGGCGAGGAGCTGTTTTTT.